The 29 T cell receptor beta chains below all came from one sample that was sequenced in a study of OX40 agonist ivuxolimab in advanced cancers. The protocol was immunoSEQ multiplex PCR, while the TCRdb copy is restricted to in-frame clones and leaves out a portion. The sample has about 80,000 clones, around 86% seen once; the top ten hold 6.2%. Sequenced here: CD4+ or CD8+ T cells sorted from blood, sampled in a trial of the OX40 agonist ivuxolimab. All receptors come from an adult with an advanced solid tumor such as melanoma, head and neck, liver or kidney cancer.

This clone was seen a few times. The chain carries TRBV25-1 and TRBJ1-4; D is uncertain. V was pared by 3 bases and J by 8 bases, with 16 bases between. The length of the CDR3 is 15 residues. Per germline, CDR1 MGHDK and CDR2 SYGVNS. The CDR3 loop is CASSDRRRAGEKLFF. The CDR3 DNA reads as TGTGCCAGCAGTGATAGGCGAAGGGCTGGGGAAAAACTGTTTTTT.

The rearrangement links TRBV7-9 to TRBJ2-1, with D possibly being TRBD1 (5 bases). V shed 3 bases and J shed 8 bases, with 14 bases lying between them. Germline-derived CDR1 and CDR2 are SEHNR and FQNEAQ (reference sequence). CDR3 length: 14 residues. CDR3: CASSLAGSVDEQFF. CDR3 in DNA: TGTGCCAGCAGCTTGGCAGGGTCGGTCGATGAGCAGTTCTTC.

The chain couples TRBV19 to TRBJ2-1, with 16 bases aligning to TRBD2. The length of the CDR3 is 17 residues. The ends lost 9 bases at V and 1 base at J; junction bases unmatched: 6. Looked up from germline, CDR1 is LNHDA and CDR2 is SQIVND (reference sequence). The CDR3: CASSGTSGGVSYNEQFF. The DNA of the CDR3 is TGTGCCAGCTCCGGGACTAGCGGGGGGGTATCCTACAATGAGCAGTTCTTC.

The rearrangement uses TRBV28 and TRBJ2-5; D is undetermined. The CDR3 contains 13 residues. CDR1 and CDR2 (germline): MDHEN, SYDVKM. The V gene lost 5 bases and the J gene lost 2 bases, with 9 bases spanning the gap. The DNA of the CDR3 is TGTGCCAGCAGTAGACGGAAACAAGAGACCCAGTACTTC. As protein: CASSRRKQETQYF.

In this sample, this clone turned up once. The CDR3 loop is CASSLGPNTEAFF. The CDR3 DNA reads TGTGCCAGCAGCCTCGGACCGAACACTGAAGCTTTCTTT. V is TRBV11-2 and J is TRBJ1-1; D call uncertain. The CDR3 covers 13 residues. V lost 5 bases and J 1 base, leaving 8 bases between the germline ends. Germline V gene sequence: CDR1 SGHAT, CDR2 FQNNGV.

This chain connects TRBV7-6 to TRBJ2-2; D is possibly TRBD1 (6 bases). Trimming stripped 7 bases from V and 4 bases from J, with 10 bases between. Germline CDR1 SGHVS, CDR2 FNYEAQ. CDR3 length: 13 residues. The CDR3 protein is CASKRGGTGELFF. The CDR3 DNA reads as TGTGCCAGCAAACGAGGGGGCACCGGGGAGCTGTTTTTT.

The genes are TRBV7-2 and TRBJ2-3; 7 bases agree with TRBD2. CDR3 length: 17 amino acids. V lost 2 bases and J lost 4; bases outside the gene matches: 12. Germline assignment: CDR1 SGHTA and CDR2 FQGNSA. CDR3 loop: CASSLNYWGTKSDTQYF. DNA of the CDR3: TGTGCCAGCAGCTTAAACTATTGGGGGACTAAGTCAGATACGCAGTATTTT. Filled out from reference TRBV7-2 and TRBJ2-3, the complete variable domain reads GAGVSQSPSNKVTEKGKDVELRCDPISGHTALYWYRQSLGQGLEFLIYFQGNSAPDKSGLPSDRFSAERTGGSVSTLTIQRTQQEDSAVYLCASSLNYWGTKSDTQYFGPGTRLTVL.

The J gene is TRBJ2-5, the V gene TRBV6-6; 9 bases map to TRBD2. The length of the CDR3 is 15 residues. Germline V CDR1 and CDR2: MNHNY, SVGAGI (reference sequence). V lost 8 bases, J lost 1 base, and 8 bases stayed unmatched. The CDR3 nucleotides are TGTGCCAGCCGCGGTACTAGCGGGCCCCAAGAGACCCAGTACTTC. Translating gives CASRGTSGPQETQYF.

The chain combines TRBV2 with TRBJ1-5, with D possibly being TRBD1 (5 bases). The CDR3 has 15 residues. V lost 5 bases, J lost 7 bases, and 18 bases lay in between. Per the germline V gene, CDR1 is SNHLY and CDR2 is FYNNEI. CDR3 residues: CASSSDLGPAQPQHF. The CDR3 DNA reads as TGTGCCAGCAGTTCCGACCTGGGGCCGGCGCAGCCCCAGCATTTT.

The V and J genes are TRBV15 and TRBJ2-6, with D possibly matching TRBD1 (6 bases). CDR1 LNHNV and CDR2 YYDKDF come from the germline V gene (reference sequence). V lost 3 bases and J lost 2, with 14 bases in between. The CDR3 is made up of 17 amino acids. In DNA, the CDR3 is TGTGCCACCAGCAGGGTTACAGGGAATGCTGGGGCCAACGTCCTGACTTTC. Translation: CATSRVTGNAGANVLTF.

This chain links TRBV2 with TRBJ2-5; 7 bases are a match to TRBD2. The germline gives CDR1 SNHLY, CDR2 FYNNEI. The CDR3 runs to 15 residues. V trimming: 8 bases; J trimming: 5 bases; junction bases outside the gene matches: 14. CDR3 sequence (DNA): TGTGCCAGCCGGGAGGAAGGGGCTTTTAGGGAGACCCAGTACTTC. As protein: CASREEGAFRETQYF.

The gene calls are TRBV6-5 and TRBJ2-3; 11 nucleotides agree with TRBD2. This CDR3 is built from 16 residues. Germline V gives CDR1 MNHEY, CDR2 SVGAGI. V lost 4 bases, J lost 2 bases, and 5 bases stayed unmatched. The CDR3 reads CASSSPSGGHTDTQYF. The CDR3 DNA is TGTGCCAGCAGTTCACCTAGCGGGGGGCACACAGATACGCAGTATTTT.

This chain links TRBV5-4 with TRBJ1-1; a weak D match, TRBD1 (5 bases). The germline V gene encodes CDR1 SGHNT and CDR2 YYREEE (reference sequence). CDR3 length equals 13 residues. The ends were cut back, 4 bases at V and 1 base at J, with 8 bases in the middle. The CDR3 here is CASSLDRNTEAFF. CDR3 nucleotides: TGTGCCAGCAGCCTCGACAGGAACACTGAAGCTTTCTTT.

V is TRBV30 and J is TRBJ2-3, with D perhaps being TRBD1 or TRBD2 (6 bases each). The CDR3 extends over 14 amino acids. Germline assignment: CDR1 GTSNPN and CDR2 SVGIG (reference sequence). Trimming pared 5 bases from V and 0 bases from J, leaving 12 bases between. The CDR3 DNA reads as TGTGCCTGGGGATGGGGGGCCAGCACAGATACGCAGTATTTT. Protein: CAWGWGASTDTQYF.

This clone has only one observation. The rearrangement joins TRBV5-1 to TRBJ1-5, with a tentative D call TRBD1 (6 bases). Germline V gene sequence: CDR1 SGHRS, CDR2 YFSETQ. Trimming removed 0 bases from V and 2 bases from J, with 15 bases in between. The CDR3 spans 17 residues. CDR3 bases: TGCGCCAGCAGCTTGGAACCGACAGGCTGGGGCAATCAGCCCCAGCATTTT. Encoded protein: CASSLEPTGWGNQPQHF.

This chain joins TRBV14 and TRBJ2-5; no reliable D call. The V end was cut by 1 base, the J end by 4 bases, with 7 bases between. The CDR3 runs to 13 residues. Per germline, CDR1 SGHDN and CDR2 FVKESK. CDR3 loop: CASSQGVRETQYF. CDR3 DNA sequence: TGTGCCAGCAGCCAAGGGGTCAGAGAGACCCAGTACTTC.

J is TRBJ1-2 and V is TRBV2, with TRBD1 identical over 9 bases. CDR3 length: 13 residues. V lost 9 bases to trimming and J lost 10 bases; unmatched junction nucleotides: 12. CDR1 and CDR2 (germline): SNHLY, FYNNEI. The CDR3 is CASHITGGAYYTF. The CDR3 region has the DNA TGTGCCAGTCATATAACAGGGGGCGCGTACTACACCTTC.

The CDR3 loop is CASSFSGSETQYF. CDR3 DNA: TGTGCCAGCAGCTTTAGCGGGAGTGAGACCCAGTACTTC. This chain uses TRBV7-3 with TRBJ2-5; TRBD2 matches 9 bases. This CDR3 region has 13 residues. Germline CDR1 reads SGHTA; CDR2 reads FQGTGA. Trimming took 3 bases from V and 5 from J; bases not matched to a gene: 1.

V gene TRBV19 combines with J gene TRBJ1-3, with a weak D call TRBD1 (5 bases). The CDR3 contains 15 residues. V was cut by 7 bases and J by 0 bases, with 13 bases left in between. Germline-derived CDR1 and CDR2 are LNHDA and SQIVND (reference sequence). The CDR3 reads CASTDSLYSGNTIYF. The CDR3 nucleotides read TGTGCCAGTACTGACAGCCTGTACTCTGGAAACACCATATATTTT.

This rearrangement joins TRBV14 to TRBJ1-2; D perhaps matches TRBD1 (6 bases). V was trimmed by 2 bases and J by 8 bases, leaving 12 bases between them. The CDR3 totals 13 residues. The germline V gene has CDR1 SGHDN and CDR2 FVKESK. This CDR3 is CASSQIQGTGYTF. In DNA form, the CDR3 reads TGTGCCAGCAGCCAAATACAGGGTACCGGCTACACCTTC.

The V and J genes are TRBV6-1 and TRBJ1-1; 7 bases line up with TRBD1. V lost 7 bases to trimming and J lost 2 bases; unmatched junction nucleotides: 4. The CDR3 sequence is 13 residues long. Per germline, CDR1 MNHNS and CDR2 SASEGT. Here the CDR3 reads CASKTGVNTEAFF. CDR3 DNA sequence: TGTGCCAGCAAAACAGGGGTCAACACTGAAGCTTTCTTT.

A single count supports this clone. The rearrangement joins TRBV7-9 to TRBJ2-5, with TRBD2 identical over 7 bases. This CDR3 spans 14 amino acids. Losses at the gene ends were 8 bases for V and 3 bases for J; bases not matched to a gene: 9. CDR1 is SEHNR, CDR2 FQNEAQ, per germline (reference sequence). This CDR3 is CASSPSGKKETQYF. The CDR3, as DNA: TGTGCCAGCTCACCTAGCGGCAAAAAAGAGACCCAGTACTTC.

V is TRBV19 and J is TRBJ1-2; D remains unclear. With 1 base removed from V and 2 bases from J, the gap between germline ends came to 5 bases. This CDR3 region has 13 residues. Germline assignment: CDR1 LNHDA and CDR2 SQIVND (reference sequence). CDR3 DNA: TGTGCCAGTAGTATAGGGACGAACTATGGCTACACCTTC. This codes for CASSIGTNYGYTF.

V and J are TRBV19 and TRBJ1-1; 7 bases are shared with TRBD1. Germline CDR1 reads LNHDA; CDR2 reads SQIVND (reference sequence). V was clipped by 3 bases and J by 12 bases; unmatched bases: 10. This CDR3 is 13 amino acids long. Written as DNA, the CDR3 is TGTGCCAGTAGTATTTCGACAGGGAGGAGGACTTTCTTT. This sequence encodes CASSISTGRRTFF.

This chain connects TRBV28 to TRBJ2-7; D might be TRBD1 or TRBD2, each matching 7 bases. CDR1 and CDR2 from the germline V gene are MDHEN and SYDVKM. CDR3 length equals 16 residues. V was cut by 10 bases and J by 5 bases, with 27 bases left in between. In nucleotides, the CDR3 is TGTGCCACCAGGGGTCCTCAGGGGGGGGCGTGGGACGAGCAGTACTTC. It yields the protein CATRGPQGGAWDEQYF.

The genes are TRBV10-1 and TRBJ2-1, with 7 bases fitting TRBD2. The CDR3 is 15 amino acids. V lost 5 bases, J lost 6 bases, and 10 bases stayed unmatched. The germline V gene encodes CDR1 WNHNN and CDR2 SYGVQD (reference sequence). The CDR3 DNA reads as TGCGCCAGCAGTATTGCCGGGACTACTATCAATGAGCAGTTCTTC. It specifies CASSIAGTTINEQFF.

This sequence joins TRBV19 and TRBJ2-1; no clear D gene. The CDR3 totals 11 residues. Germline V gene sequence: CDR1 LNHDA, CDR2 SQIVND (reference sequence). The germline V and J ends were trimmed by 3 bases and 8 bases, with 5 bases remaining between them. CDR3 in amino acids: CASSIRYEQFF. The CDR3 DNA sequence: TGTGCCAGTAGTATTAGGTATGAGCAGTTCTTC.

The chain uses TRBV2 and TRBJ2-2; 16 bases agree with TRBD2. The V segment lost 6 bases and the J segment 3 bases; nucleotides outside the gene matches: 10. Germline assignment: CDR1 SNHLY and CDR2 FYNNEI. CDR3 length: 19 amino acids. CDR3 sequence: CASSAGTSGGVRDTGELFF. CDR3 nucleotide sequence: TGTGCCAGCAGCGCCGGGACTAGCGGGGGGGTGAGAGACACCGGGGAGCTGTTTTTT.

This rearrangement joins TRBV30 to TRBJ2-2; D may be TRBD2 (6 bases). V lost 2 bases, J lost 2 bases, and 12 bases lay in between. This CDR3 spans 15 amino acids. In germline, CDR1 is GTSNPN, CDR2 SVGIG (reference sequence). The CDR3 bases are TGTGCCTGGAGTAACCTGGGACTCAACACCGGGGAGCTGTTTTTT. Protein product: CAWSNLGLNTGELFF. Full variable domain (remainder filled in from reference TRBV30 and TRBJ2-2): SQTIHQWPATLVQPVGSPLSLECTVEGTSNPNLYWYRQAAGRGLQLLFYSVGIGQISSEVPQNLSASRPQDRQFILSSKKLLLSDSGFYLCAWSNLGLNTGELFFGEGSRLTVL.